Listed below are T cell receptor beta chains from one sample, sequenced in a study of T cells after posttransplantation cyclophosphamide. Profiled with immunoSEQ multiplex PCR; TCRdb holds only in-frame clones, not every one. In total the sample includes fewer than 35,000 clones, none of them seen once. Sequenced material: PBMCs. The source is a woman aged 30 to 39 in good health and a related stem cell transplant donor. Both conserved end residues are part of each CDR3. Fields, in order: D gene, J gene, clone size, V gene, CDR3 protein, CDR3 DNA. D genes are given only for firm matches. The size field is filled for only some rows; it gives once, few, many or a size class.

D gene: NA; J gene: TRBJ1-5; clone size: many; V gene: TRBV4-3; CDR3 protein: CASSQDGTANQPQHF; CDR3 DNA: TGCGCCAGCAGCCAAGATGGAACAGCAAATCAGCCCCAGCATTTT
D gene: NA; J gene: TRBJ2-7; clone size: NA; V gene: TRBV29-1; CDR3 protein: CSVVPSQGTYEQYF; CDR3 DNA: TGCAGCGTTGTCCCGTCACAGGGAACCTACGAGCAGTACTTC
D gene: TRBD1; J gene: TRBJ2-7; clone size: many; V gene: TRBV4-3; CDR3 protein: CASSTRTGPYEQYF; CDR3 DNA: TGCGCCAGCAGCACGCGGACAGGGCCCTACGAGCAGTACTTC
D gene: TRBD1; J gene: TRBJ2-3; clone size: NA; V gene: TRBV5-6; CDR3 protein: CASSFRQGTDTQYF; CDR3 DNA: TGTGCCAGCAGCTTCCGACAGGGTACAGATACGCAGTATTTT
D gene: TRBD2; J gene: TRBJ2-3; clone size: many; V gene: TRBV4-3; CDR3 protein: CASSQELAGGTDTQYF; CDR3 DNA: TGCGCCAGCAGCCAAGAACTAGCGGGGGGGACAGATACGCAGTATTTT
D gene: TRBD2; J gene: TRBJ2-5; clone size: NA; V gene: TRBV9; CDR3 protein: CASSVKSSGGLETQYF; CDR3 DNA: TGTGCCAGCAGCGTAAAATCCAGCGGGGGACTGGAGACCCAGTACTTC
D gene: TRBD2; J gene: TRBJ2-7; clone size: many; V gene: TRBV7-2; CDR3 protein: CASSPSGDSSYEQYF; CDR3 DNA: TGTGCCAGCAGTCCCAGCGGGGATAGCTCCTACGAGCAGTACTTC
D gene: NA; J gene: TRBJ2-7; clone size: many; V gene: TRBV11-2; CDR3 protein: CASSLDQGRGVRYEQYF; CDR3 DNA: TGTGCCAGCAGCTTAGATCAGGGTCGCGGGGTTAGGTACGAGCAGTACTTC
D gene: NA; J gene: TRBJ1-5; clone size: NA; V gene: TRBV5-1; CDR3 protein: CASSLEGYSNQPQHF; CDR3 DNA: TGCGCCAGCAGCTTGGAGGGGTATAGCAATCAGCCCCAGCATTTT
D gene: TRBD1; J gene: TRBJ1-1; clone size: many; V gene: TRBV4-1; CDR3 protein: CASSQVGTVNTEAFF; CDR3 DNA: TGCGCCAGCAGCCAAGTGGGGACAGTGAACACTGAAGCTTTCTTT
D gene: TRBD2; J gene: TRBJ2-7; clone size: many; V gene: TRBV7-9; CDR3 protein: CASSLSGAHEQYF; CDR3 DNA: TGTGCCAGCAGCTTAAGCGGGGCCCACGAGCAGTACTTC
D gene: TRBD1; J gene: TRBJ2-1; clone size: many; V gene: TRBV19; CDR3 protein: CASSMTHGQGNSPPGNEQFF; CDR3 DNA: TGTGCCAGTAGTATGACCCACGGACAGGGTAATTCACCTCCGGGGAATGAGCAGTTCTTC
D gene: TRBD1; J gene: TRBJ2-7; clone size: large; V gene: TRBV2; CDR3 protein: CASKPDRVGEQYF; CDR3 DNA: TGTGCCAGCAAGCCGGACAGGGTCGGCGAGCAGTACTTC
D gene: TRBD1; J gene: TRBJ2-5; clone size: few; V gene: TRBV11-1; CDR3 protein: CASSSSGNRGRSETQYF; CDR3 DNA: TGTGCCAGCAGCTCTTCGGGTAACAGGGGTCGTTCAGAGACCCAGTACTTC
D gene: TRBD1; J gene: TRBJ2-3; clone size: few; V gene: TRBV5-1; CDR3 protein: CASSTSRTGGDPISTDTQYF; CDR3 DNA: TGCGCCAGCAGCACAAGCCGGACAGGGGGCGACCCAATTAGCACAGATACGCAGTATTTT
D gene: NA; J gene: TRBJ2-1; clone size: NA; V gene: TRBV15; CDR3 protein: CATRKDSLIGYYNEQFF; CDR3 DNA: TGTGCCACCAGGAAAGACAGCCTCATAGGGTATTACAATGAGCAGTTCTTC
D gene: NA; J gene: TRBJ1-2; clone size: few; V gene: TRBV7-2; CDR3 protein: CASSRAGISNYGYTF; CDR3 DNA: TGTGCCAGCAGTAGGGCGGGCATATCAAACTATGGCTACACCTTC
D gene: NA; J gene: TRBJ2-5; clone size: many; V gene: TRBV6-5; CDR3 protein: CASSYSQGATQYF; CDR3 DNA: TGTGCCAGCAGTTACTCTCAGGGTGCGACCCAGTACTTC
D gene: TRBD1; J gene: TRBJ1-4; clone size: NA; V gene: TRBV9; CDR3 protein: CASSVAPGGKNEKLFF; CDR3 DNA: TGTGCCAGCAGCGTAGCCCCAGGGGGCAAGAATGAAAAACTGTTTTTT
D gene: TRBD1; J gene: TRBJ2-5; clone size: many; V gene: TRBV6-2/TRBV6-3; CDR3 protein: CASGRDSQETQYF; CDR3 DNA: TGTGCCAGCGGCCGGGACAGTCAAGAGACCCAGTACTTC
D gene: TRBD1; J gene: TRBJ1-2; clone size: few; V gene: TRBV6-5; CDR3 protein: CASSYSGRGLYGYTF; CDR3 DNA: TGTGCCAGCAGTTACTCCGGCAGGGGGCTGTATGGCTACACCTTC
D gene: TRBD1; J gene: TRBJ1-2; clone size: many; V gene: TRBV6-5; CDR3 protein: CASSPTGAYGYTF; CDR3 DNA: TGTGCCAGCAGCCCGACAGGGGCCTATGGCTACACCTTC
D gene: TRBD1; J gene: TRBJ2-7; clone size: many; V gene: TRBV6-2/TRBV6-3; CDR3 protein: CATGTNRGTYEQYF; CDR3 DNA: TGTGCCACCGGGACCAACAGGGGAACCTACGAGCAGTACTTC
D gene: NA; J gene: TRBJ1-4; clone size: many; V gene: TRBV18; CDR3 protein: CASSEGISDEKLFF; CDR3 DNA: TGTGCCAGCTCAGAGGGGATTTCCGATGAAAAACTGTTTTTT
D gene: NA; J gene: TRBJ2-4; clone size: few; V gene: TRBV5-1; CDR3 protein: CASSPSPLIAKNIQYF; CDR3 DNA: TGCGCCAGCAGCCCGTCGCCACTGATAGCCAAAAACATTCAGTACTTC
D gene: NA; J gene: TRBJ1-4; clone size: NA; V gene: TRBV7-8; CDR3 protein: CASSLVRIATNEKLFF; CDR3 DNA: TGTGCCAGCAGCTTAGTCCGTATTGCAACTAATGAAAAACTGTTTTTT
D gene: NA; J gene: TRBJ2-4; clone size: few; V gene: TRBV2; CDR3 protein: CASSDSGMKNIQYF; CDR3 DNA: TGTGCCAGCAGTGACTCGGGGATGAAAAACATTCAGTACTTC
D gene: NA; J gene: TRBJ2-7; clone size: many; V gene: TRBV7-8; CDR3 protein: CASSLGLKGEQYF; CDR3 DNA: TGTGCCAGCAGCTTGGGCCTCAAGGGGGAGCAGTACTTC
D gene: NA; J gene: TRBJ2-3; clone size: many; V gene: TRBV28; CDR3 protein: CASIDRGDTQYF; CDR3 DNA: TGTGCCAGCATCGATAGGGGAGATACGCAGTATTTT
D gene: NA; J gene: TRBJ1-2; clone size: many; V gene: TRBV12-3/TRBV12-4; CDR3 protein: CASSLSGSGGYTF; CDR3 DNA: TGTGCCAGCAGTTTGTCAGGGAGTGGTGGCTACACCTTC
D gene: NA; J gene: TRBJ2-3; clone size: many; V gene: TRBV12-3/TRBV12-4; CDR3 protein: CASTVSSTDTQYF; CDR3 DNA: TGTGCCAGCACCGTCTCCTCCACAGATACGCAGTATTTT
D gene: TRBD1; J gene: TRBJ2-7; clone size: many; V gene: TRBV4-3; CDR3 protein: CASSQDGTGDYEQYF; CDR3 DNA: TGCGCCAGCAGCCAAGATGGGACAGGGGATTACGAGCAGTACTTC
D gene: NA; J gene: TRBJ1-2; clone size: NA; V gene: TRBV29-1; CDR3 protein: CSVQRGRDNYGYTF; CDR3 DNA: TGCAGCGTTCAGAGGGGAAGGGATAACTATGGCTACACCTTC
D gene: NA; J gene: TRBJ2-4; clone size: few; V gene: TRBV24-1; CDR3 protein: CATSVQGSPLAKNIQYF; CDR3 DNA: TGTGCCACCAGTGTCCAGGGGTCCCCACTAGCCAAAAACATTCAGTACTTC
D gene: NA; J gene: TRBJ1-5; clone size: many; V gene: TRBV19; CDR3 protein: CASTRREQGLRAQHF; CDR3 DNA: TGTGCCAGTACCCGGAGAGAACAGGGCCTCCGGGCCCAGCATTTT
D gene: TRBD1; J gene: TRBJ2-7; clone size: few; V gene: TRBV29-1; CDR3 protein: CSVRQGAGEQYF; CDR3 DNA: TGCAGCGTTAGACAGGGGGCTGGCGAGCAGTACTTC
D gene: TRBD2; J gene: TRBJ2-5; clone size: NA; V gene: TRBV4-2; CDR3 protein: CASSQSGPGLQETQYF; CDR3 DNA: TGTGCCAGCAGCCAAAGCGGACCGGGACTACAAGAGACCCAGTACTTC
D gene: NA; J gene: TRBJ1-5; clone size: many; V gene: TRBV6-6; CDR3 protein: CASSYRGSGNQPQHF; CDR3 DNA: TGTGCCAGCAGTTACAGGGGCTCGGGCAATCAGCCCCAGCATTTT
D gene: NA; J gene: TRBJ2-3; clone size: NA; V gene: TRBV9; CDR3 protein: CASSVGRASTDTQYF; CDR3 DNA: TGTGCCAGCAGCGTAGGGCGGGCCTCCACAGATACGCAGTATTTT
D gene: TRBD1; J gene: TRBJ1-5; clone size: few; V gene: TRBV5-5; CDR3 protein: CASSPPGQGLIQPQHF; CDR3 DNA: TGTGCCAGCAGCCCGCCGGGACAGGGTCTCATTCAGCCCCAGCATTTT
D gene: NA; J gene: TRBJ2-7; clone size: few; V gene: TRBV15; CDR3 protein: CATSRDGATFDEQYF; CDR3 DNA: TGTGCCACCAGCAGAGATGGGGCCACCTTCGACGAGCAGTACTTC
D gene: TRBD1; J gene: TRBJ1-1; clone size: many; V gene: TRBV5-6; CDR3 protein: CASSLGRTGELNTEAFF; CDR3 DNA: TGTGCCAGCAGCTTGGGTCGGACAGGAGAGTTGAACACTGAAGCTTTCTTT
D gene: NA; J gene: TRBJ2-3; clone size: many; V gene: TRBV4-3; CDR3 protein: CASSQDRGADTQYF; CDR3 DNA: TGCGCCAGCAGCCAAGACAGGGGGGCAGATACGCAGTATTTT
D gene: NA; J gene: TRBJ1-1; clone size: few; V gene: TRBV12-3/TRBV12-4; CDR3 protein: CASSTADSYTEAFF; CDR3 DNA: TGTGCCAGCAGTACCGCGGACAGCTACACTGAAGCTTTCTTT
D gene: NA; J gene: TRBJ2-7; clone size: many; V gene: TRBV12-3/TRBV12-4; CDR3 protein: CASSSEIPPEQYF; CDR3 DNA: TGTGCCAGCAGTTCAGAAATTCCCCCCGAGCAGTACTTC